The 15 T cell receptor beta chains reported below all come from one sample, sequenced in a study of cytomegalovirus exposure and HLA in healthy donors. It was with 60 Vbeta and 13 Jbeta primers that the PCR ran. Here immunoSEQ multiplex PCR was the method, and the copy in TCRdb shows in-frame clones only, minus some. The sample contains 98,000 or so clones, 76% of which appear only once. The sample taken for sequencing was PBMCs. Receptors were obtained from a woman aged 18 to 35 in good health and CMV-seropositive.

This sequence joins TRBV30 and TRBJ2-7, with a possible D match to TRBD1 (5 bases). Trimming cost V 5 bases and J 6 bases, with 8 bases left between them. This CDR3 has 10 amino acids. The V gene's germline CDR1 is GTSNPN and CDR2 SVGIG (reference sequence). The CDR3 spells CAWSRGEQYF. DNA of the CDR3: TGTGCCTGGTCTAGGGGCGAGCAGTACTTC.

The chain employs TRBV4-1 and TRBJ2-5, with 9 bases that match TRBD1. Per the germline V gene, CDR1 is MGHRA and CDR2 is YSYEKL. V trimming: 6 bases; J trimming: 5 bases; junction bases outside the gene matches: 13. This CDR3 spans 16 amino acids. CDR3 amino acids: CASRLSPGQGRETQYF. The CDR3, as DNA: TGCGCCAGCAGACTATCACCGGGACAGGGTAGGGAGACCCAGTACTTC.

V gene TRBV25-1 combines with J gene TRBJ2-1, with D maybe TRBD2 (7 bases). Germline CDR1 is MGHDK and CDR2 is SYGVNS. With 7 bases removed from V and 8 bases from J, the gap between germline ends came to 15 bases. The CDR3 sequence is 13 residues long. The CDR3 spells CASIERGGYEQFF. CDR3 bases: TGTGCCAGCATCGAGAGGGGGGGCTATGAGCAGTTCTTC.

Only a few counts were recorded for this clone. The chain recombines TRBV7-9 with TRBJ1-2; weak D call: TRBD1 (6 bases). The CDR3 runs to 17 residues. Germline V gives CDR1 SEHNR, CDR2 FQNEAQ (reference sequence). Trimming left V 4 bases short and J 3 bases short, with 21 bases between. CDR3 residues: CASSSSIWDTQYYGYTF. The DNA of the CDR3 is TGTGCCAGCAGCTCTAGCATTTGGGACACTCAATACTATGGCTACACCTTC.

The table lists this clone with a few counts. CDR3 sequence: CASSWSREPGELFF. The CDR3 DNA reads TGTGCCAGCAGTTGGAGCAGGGAACCCGGGGAGCTGTTTTTT. V gene TRBV6-5 combines with J gene TRBJ2-2, with TRBD1 as a possible D gene (5 bases). The CDR3 runs 14 residues. Germline V gives CDR1 MNHEY, CDR2 SVGAGI. V lost 4 bases and J 6 bases, leaving 12 bases between the germline ends.

The chain links TRBV6-1 to TRBJ1-1, with TRBD1 as a possible D gene (5 bases). V was cut by 4 bases and J by 8 bases, with 11 bases left in between. The CDR3 spans 12 residues. Germline V lookup: CDR1 MNHNS, CDR2 SASEGT. The CDR3 DNA sequence: TGTGCCAGCAGTGGTGACAGTTCCGAAGCTTTCTTT. Protein product: CASSGDSSEAFF.

J is TRBJ1-1 and V is TRBV7-2; TRBD1 is a possible D gene (6 bases). This CDR3 comprises 14 residues. Trimming stripped 5 bases from V and 2 bases from J, with 12 bases between. Per germline, CDR1 SGHTA and CDR2 FQGNSA. The CDR3 coding sequence is TGTGCCAGCAGCATAGACAGGAGTAACACTGAAGCTTTCTTT. This encodes CASSIDRSNTEAFF.

The V call is TRBV5-6, the J call TRBJ2-3, with 7 bases aligning to TRBD2. Germline CDR1 SGHDT, CDR2 YYEEEE. The CDR3 is 14 amino acids. Trimming cost V 6 bases and J 3 bases; bases outside gene matches: 7. The CDR3 nucleotides read TGTGCCAGCACCTGGGGAGCGGGGACAGATACGCAGTATTTT. Translation gives CASTWGAGTDTQYF.

The chain couples TRBV9 to TRBJ2-3, with 7 bases lining up with TRBD2. The CDR3 extends over 14 amino acids. Germline values: CDR1 SGDLS, CDR2 YYNGEE. J was trimmed by 2 bases and V by 4 bases; bases with no gene match: 4. Here the CDR3 reads CASSPSGNTDTQYF. In nucleotides, the CDR3 is TGTGCCAGCAGCCCTAGCGGTAACACAGATACGCAGTATTTT.

The gene calls are TRBV30 and TRBJ2-5, with D maybe TRBD2 (5 bases). Between the trimmed V and J ends, which lost 0 bases and 3 bases, there was a span of 14 bases. CDR3 length: 15 amino acids. In germline, CDR1 is GTSNPN, CDR2 SVGIG (reference sequence). The CDR3 DNA follows: TGTGCCTGGAGTGTAGTGGACTCCTACGAAGAGACCCAGTACTTC. Protein sequence: CAWSVVDSYEETQYF.

The chain carries TRBV7-8 and TRBJ2-5, with D possibly TRBD1 on 5 matching bases. This CDR3 spans 16 amino acids. The V gene lost 5 bases and the J gene lost 4 bases, with 20 bases spanning the gap. In germline, CDR1 is SGHVS, CDR2 FQNEAQ. DNA of the CDR3: TGTGCCAGCAGCACCAGGGTTATAGGGCCTCGAGAGACCCAGTACTTC. Amino acid sequence: CASSTRVIGPRETQYF.

The chain couples TRBV28 to TRBJ1-5, with D possibly TRBD1 on 5 matching bases. Germline-derived CDR1 and CDR2 are MDHEN and SYDVKM. Trimming left V 2 bases short and J 7 bases short, with 15 bases between. The length of the CDR3 is 15 residues. The CDR3 is CASSLTRQTIQPQHF. The CDR3 nucleotides are TGTGCCAGCAGTTTAACCCGACAGACAATCCAGCCCCAGCATTTT.

This sequence joins TRBV5-1 and TRBJ2-2; 7 nucleotides align to TRBD1. Germline CDR1 reads SGHRS; CDR2 reads YFSETQ. CDR3 length: 17 residues. V shed 4 bases, J shed 4 bases, and the junction held 13 bases outside the gene matches. CDR3 nucleotides: TGCGCCAGCAGCGGACAGGTGGAGACTCCTCCCACCGGGGAGCTGTTTTTT. As protein: CASSGQVETPPTGELFF.

This clone showed up just a few times. V usage is TRBV7-3 and J usage is TRBJ1-5; D may be TRBD1 (6 bases). Germline CDR1 SGHTA, CDR2 FQGTGA. Trimming cost V 5 bases and J 4 bases, with 9 bases left between them. This CDR3 region has 13 residues. The CDR3 sequence: CASSPGQNQPQHF. CDR3 bases: TGTGCCAGCAGCCCGGGACAAAATCAGCCCCAGCATTTT.

The V call is TRBV27, the J call TRBJ2-5; D is perhaps TRBD1 (5 bases). This CDR3 has 13 amino acids. Trimming took off 6 bases at V and 1 base at J, with 9 bases between the two ends. Germline V lookup: CDR1 MNHEY, CDR2 SMNVEV (reference sequence). As DNA, the CDR3 is TGTGCCAGCAGAGACAGATTCCAAGAGACCCAGTACTTC. This sequence encodes CASRDRFQETQYF.